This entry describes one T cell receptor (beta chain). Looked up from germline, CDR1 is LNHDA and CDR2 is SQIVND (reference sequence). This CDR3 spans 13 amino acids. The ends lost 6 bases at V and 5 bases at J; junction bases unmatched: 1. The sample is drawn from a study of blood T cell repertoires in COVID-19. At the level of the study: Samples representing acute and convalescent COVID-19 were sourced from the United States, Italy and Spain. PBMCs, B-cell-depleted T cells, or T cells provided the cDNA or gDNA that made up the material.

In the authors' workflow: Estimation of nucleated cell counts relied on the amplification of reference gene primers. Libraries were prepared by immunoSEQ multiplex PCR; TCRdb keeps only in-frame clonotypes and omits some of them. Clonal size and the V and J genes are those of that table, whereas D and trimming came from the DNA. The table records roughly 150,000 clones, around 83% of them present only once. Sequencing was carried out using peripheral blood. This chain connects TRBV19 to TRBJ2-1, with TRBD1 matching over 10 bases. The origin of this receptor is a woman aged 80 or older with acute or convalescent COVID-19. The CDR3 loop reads CASRGTGDNEQFF. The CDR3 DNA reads TGTGCCAGTAGGGGGACAGGGGACAATGAGCAGTTCTTC.